These 19 T cell receptor beta chains originate from one sample sequenced in a study of technical replicates of blood from a handful of donors. Only in-frame clones appear in the TCRdb table, and some are missing; sequencing was by immunoSEQ multiplex PCR. The sample has fewer than 15,000 clones; around 80% are singletons. Sequencing was carried out using PBMCs. The receptors here all came from a human donor in good health.

The chain is built from TRBV19 and TRBJ1-2; 7 nucleotides line up with TRBD1. CDR1 and CDR2 (germline): LNHDA, SQIVND (reference sequence). The CDR3 has 15 residues. Trimming took 5 bases from V and 0 from J; bases not matched to a gene: 6. CDR3 nucleotides: TGTGCCAGTAGTGAAGGACAGGACTCTAACTATGGCTACACCTTC. As protein: CASSEGQDSNYGYTF.

This clone has more than one count but fewer than ten. The V call is TRBV28, the J call TRBJ2-7; D is possibly TRBD2 (5 bases). The length of the CDR3 is 14 residues. The V gene lost 6 bases and the J gene lost 3 bases, with 15 bases spanning the gap. Germline CDR1 MDHEN, CDR2 SYDVKM. The CDR3, as DNA: TGTGCCAGCAGCCTCCTAGGTGGGAGCTACGAGCAGTACTTC. It specifies CASSLLGGSYEQYF.

The chain uses TRBV11-2 and TRBJ1-2; D gene unclear. V was cut by 5 bases and J by 3 bases, with 28 bases left in between. CDR1 SGHAT and CDR2 FQNNGV come from the germline V gene. The CDR3 loop spans 19 amino acids. The CDR3 protein is CASSALRRAGRDVDYGYTF. The CDR3 DNA is TGTGCCAGCAGCGCCCTTCGTAGAGCAGGTCGGGATGTCGACTATGGCTACACCTTC.

The chain uses TRBV19 and TRBJ2-7; 8 bases align to TRBD2. Germline V CDR1 and CDR2: LNHDA, SQIVND (reference sequence). The V and J ends lost 3 bases and 2 bases, in that order; junction bases with no gene match: 6. The CDR3 has 15 residues. CDR3 region: CASSMPGSGTYEQYF. CDR3 nucleotides: TGTGCCAGTAGTATGCCGGGTAGCGGGACCTACGAGCAGTACTTC.

This chain links TRBV6-1 with TRBJ2-2; D possibly corresponds to TRBD2 (5 bases). The CDR3 consists of 14 residues. Germline assignment: CDR1 MNHNS and CDR2 SASEGT. V gave up 7 bases and J gave up 0 bases, with 9 bases separating them. The CDR3 DNA is TGTGCCAGCAAAGAGGGAACGAACACCGGGGAGCTGTTTTTT. This translates into CASKEGTNTGELFF.

This chain joins TRBV30 and TRBJ2-1; TRBD1 is a possible D gene (5 bases). The length of the CDR3 is 12 residues. The germline V gene encodes CDR1 GTSNPN and CDR2 SVGIG (reference sequence). Between the trimmed V and J ends, which lost 3 bases and 10 bases, there was a span of 13 bases. The CDR3 reads CAWSGRGHEQFF. The CDR3, as DNA: TGTGCCTGGAGCGGAAGAGGACACGAGCAGTTCTTC.

The chain joins TRBV6-1 to TRBJ1-2; TRBD1 matches at 9 bases. CDR1 MNHNS and CDR2 SASEGT come from the germline V gene. The CDR3 length is 16 residues. V lost 2 bases and J lost 6; bases outside the gene matches: 10. The CDR3 region is CASSESSWGQGDGYTF. CDR3 sequence (DNA): TGTGCCAGCAGTGAAAGTTCATGGGGACAGGGTGATGGCTACACCTTC.

This chain joins TRBV29-1 and TRBJ2-3; TRBD2 might be the D (6 bases). Between the trimmed V and J ends, which lost 6 bases and 0 bases, there was a span of 16 bases. This CDR3 spans 15 amino acids. Germline CDR1 reads SQVTM; CDR2 reads ANQGSEA. CDR3 region: CSVGTGTGSTDTQYF. The DNA for the CDR3 is TGCAGCGTGGGAACCGGGACTGGAAGCACAGATACGCAGTATTTT.

J is TRBJ1-1 and V is TRBV28; TRBD1 might be the D (6 bases). Germline V gene data show CDR1 as MDHEN and CDR2 as SYDVKM. Trimming stripped 0 bases from V and 1 base from J, with 9 bases between. The length of the CDR3 is 15 residues. The CDR3: CASSLWRTENTEAFF. Here the CDR3 DNA reads TGTGCCAGCAGTTTATGGCGGACAGAGAACACTGAAGCTTTCTTT.

This sequence joins TRBV19 and TRBJ1-1; TRBD1 is a possible D gene (5 bases). In germline, CDR1 is LNHDA, CDR2 SQIVND (reference sequence). The CDR3 is made up of 14 amino acids. Trimming removed 7 bases from V and 7 bases from J, with 19 bases in between. The CDR3 DNA is TGTGCCAGTACCATAGGTCGGGGGTTGGGTGAAGCTTTCTTT. This encodes CASTIGRGLGEAFF.

This chain joins TRBV18 and TRBJ1-4; D uncertain. The germline gives CDR1 KGHSH, CDR2 LQKENI. This CDR3 contains 13 residues. Trimming stripped 4 bases from V and 8 bases from J, with 11 bases between. The DNA of the CDR3 is TGTGCCAGCTCACTTGGACTTCTCGAAAAACTGTTTTTT. It specifies CASSLGLLEKLFF.

The V call is TRBV6-1, the J call TRBJ1-5, with 8 bases fitting TRBD1. The germline gives CDR1 MNHNS, CDR2 SASEGT. V lost 3 bases and J lost 4; bases outside the gene matches: 5. This CDR3 comprises 15 residues. DNA of the CDR3: TGTGCCAGCAGTGACTTCGGACAGGGTAATCAGCCCCAGCATTTT. Amino acids: CASSDFGQGNQPQHF.

J is TRBJ1-5 and V is TRBV19; 7 bases line up with TRBD1. CDR1 and CDR2 from the germline V gene are LNHDA and SQIVND (reference sequence). V trimming: 4 bases; J trimming: 2 bases; junction bases outside the gene matches: 2. The CDR3 has 14 amino acids. CDR3 bases: TGTGCCAGTAGTACCACAGGGGGCAATCAGCCCCAGCATTTT. This translates into CASSTTGGNQPQHF.

The table lists this clone with a few counts. The chain has TRBV19 and TRBJ2-5, with D perhaps matching TRBD2 (5 bases). Trimming shortened V by 1 base and J by 3 bases, and 12 bases separated the two germline ends. This CDR3 has 15 residues. Germline CDR1 reads LNHDA; CDR2 reads SQIVND (reference sequence). The CDR3 nucleotides are TGTGCCAGTAGTATAGGAAGTGGACTTGAAGAGACCCAGTACTTC. Amino acids: CASSIGSGLEETQYF.

The V call is TRBV30, the J call TRBJ2-7; D call uncertain. V was trimmed by 1 base and J by 3 bases, leaving 10 bases between them. This CDR3 spans 13 amino acids. The V gene's germline CDR1 is GTSNPN and CDR2 SVGIG (reference sequence). The CDR3 nucleotides are TGTGCCTGGAGTGACTCCCACTTCTACGAGCAGTACTTC. This codes for CAWSDSHFYEQYF.

The chain links TRBV23-1 to TRBJ2-7; 11 nucleotides align to TRBD1. TRBV23-1 is assigned to the ORF class and has an uncertain function. With V trimmed by 0 bases and J by 2 bases, 0 bases remained unmatched. The CDR3 extends over 15 amino acids. CDR3 region: CASSQSGQGAYEQYF. As DNA, the CDR3 is TGCGCCAGCAGTCAATCGGGACAGGGGGCCTACGAGCAGTACTTC.

V usage is TRBV19 and J usage is TRBJ2-3; D remains ambiguous. This CDR3 region has 14 residues. V was clipped by 7 bases and J by 3 bases, with 14 bases between them. Germline values: CDR1 LNHDA, CDR2 SQIVND (reference sequence). The CDR3 sequence is CASNDHGVTDTQYF. The CDR3 region has the DNA TGTGCCAGTAATGACCATGGAGTTACAGATACGCAGTATTTT.

The J gene is TRBJ1-1, the V gene TRBV28; D is uncertain. Trimming removed 5 bases from V and 5 bases from J, with 15 bases in between. The CDR3 sequence is 14 residues long. Germline V gives CDR1 MDHEN, CDR2 SYDVKM. The CDR3 loop reads CASSQLFGGTEAFF. CDR3 nucleotides: TGTGCCAGCAGTCAACTATTCGGAGGGACTGAAGCTTTCTTT.

The chain has TRBV10-1 and TRBJ1-3; D uncertain. V was cut by 5 bases and J by 0 bases, with 14 bases left in between. The CDR3 length is 16 residues. CDR1 is WNHNN and CDR2 is SYGVQD in the germline V gene (reference sequence). The CDR3 loop reads CASSPNHDNSGNTIYF. CDR3 nucleotide sequence: TGCGCCAGCAGTCCGAATCACGACAACTCTGGAAACACCATATATTTT.